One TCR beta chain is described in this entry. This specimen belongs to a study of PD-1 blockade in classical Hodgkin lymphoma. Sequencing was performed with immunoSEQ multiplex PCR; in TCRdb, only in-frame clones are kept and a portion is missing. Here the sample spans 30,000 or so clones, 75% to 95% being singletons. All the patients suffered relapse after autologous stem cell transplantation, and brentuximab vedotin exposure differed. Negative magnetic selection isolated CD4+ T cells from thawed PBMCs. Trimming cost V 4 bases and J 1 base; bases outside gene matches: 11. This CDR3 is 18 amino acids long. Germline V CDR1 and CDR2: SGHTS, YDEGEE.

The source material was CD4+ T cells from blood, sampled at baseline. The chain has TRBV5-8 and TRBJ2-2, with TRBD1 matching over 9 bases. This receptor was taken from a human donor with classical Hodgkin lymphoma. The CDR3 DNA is TGTGCCAGCAGCCAGGGACAGGGTGGAGTCCTGAACACCGGGGAGCTGTTTTTT. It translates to CASSQGQGGVLNTGELFF.